These 21 T cell receptor beta chains were all obtained from the same sample, sequenced in a study of regulatory T cells in long-lasting Graves disease. Combining iRepertoire HTBI primers with Arm-PCR of CDR3 regions, the authors built TCR beta libraries. One entry per CDR3 protein, called by TCRdb with MiXCR from the multiplex PCR reads. The data hold 350,000 to 400,000 distinct CDR3 sequences, with 15% to 20% observed a single time. Time point of the sample: newly diagnosed GD, antithyroid drugs for less than 3 months. The authors made the TCR library using RNA they extracted from PBMCs. These sequences were also reported in another study, on T cells in Graves' hyperthyroidism and ophthalmopathy.

Sequencing was performed on peripheral blood mononuclear cells (PBMCs), taken at new diagnosis, from a patient treated with antithyroid drugs. Receptor source: a woman under 30 with Graves disease.

This clonotype was counted ten times or more. The chain recombines TRBV7-9 with TRBJ2-1; D gene unclear. With 8 bases removed from V and 3 bases from J, the gap between germline ends came to 11 bases. There are 13 residues in the CDR3. CDR1 SEHNR and CDR2 FQNEAQ come from the germline V gene (reference sequence). CDR3 loop: CASSRADYNEQFF. CDR3 in DNA: TGTGCCAGCTCTCGGGCAGACTACAATGAGCAGTTCTTC.

Many counts were recorded for this clonotype. This chain uses TRBV11-1 with TRBJ1-1, with a weak D call TRBD1 (6 bases). The CDR3 extends over 13 amino acids. The germline V gene encodes CDR1 SGHAT and CDR2 FQDESV (reference sequence). Trimming took off 3 bases at V and 8 bases at J, with 13 bases between the two ends. CDR3 amino acids: CASSLYRAQEAFF. CDR3 nucleotides: TGTGCCAGCAGCTTGTACAGGGCCCAAGAAGCTTTCTTT.

Note on this clonotype: This sequence may be a read error, since a much larger clone differs from it by one base. J is TRBJ2-5 and V is TRBV2; D not resolved. From germline, CDR1 is SNHLY and CDR2 FYNNEI. This CDR3 is 13 amino acids long. CDR3 in amino acids: CASFSTDQETQCF. The CDR3 coding sequence is TGTGCCAGCTTCTCGACGGATCAAGAGACCCAGTGCTTC.

CDR3 nucleotide sequence: TGTGCCAGCAGCGTAGCCGCCCTCATGGACTCTGGAAACACCATATATTTT. The encoded protein is CASSVAALMDSGNTIYF. The chain combines TRBV9 with TRBJ1-3; the D is unclear. V gave up 0 bases and J gave up 0 bases, with 13 bases separating them. The germline V gene has CDR1 SGDLS and CDR2 YYNGEE. The CDR3 loop spans 17 amino acids.

This clonotype was found once. The J gene is TRBJ1-3, the V gene TRBV7-9; D uncertain. V was trimmed by 8 bases and J by 0 bases, leaving 8 bases between them. Germline V gene lookup returns CDR1 SEHNR and CDR2 FQNEAQ (reference sequence). CDR3 length: 13 residues. The CDR3 spells CASRENSGNTIYF. CDR3 sequence (DNA): TGTGCCAGCCGAGAAAACTCTGGAAACACCATATATTTT.

This clonotype was seen many times. This chain links TRBV6-1 with TRBJ1-2, with D tentatively TRBD1 (6 bases). The CDR3 loop spans 16 amino acids. Between the trimmed V and J ends, which lost 0 bases and 0 bases, there was a span of 11 bases. Germline V CDR1 and CDR2: MNHNS, SASEGT. In DNA, the CDR3 is TGTGCCAGCAGTGAAGCCAGGGGCGCCGCTAACTATGGCTACACCTTC. Residues: CASSEARGAANYGYTF.

This clonotype was counted ten times or more. An end of the junction differs from the germline gene, which may be a read error. The chain combines TRBV7-7 with TRBJ2-1; tentative D call: TRBD2 (5 bases). This CDR3 is built from 12 residues. Germline V gene data show CDR1 as SSHAT and CDR2 as FNYEAQ (reference sequence). CDR3 bases: TGTGCTAGCAGCCCCGGGATGGGAGAGCAGTTCTTC. It specifies CASSPGMGEQFF.

This clonotype was found many times. V is TRBV30 and J is TRBJ1-1, with D possibly being TRBD1 (5 bases). Germline values: CDR1 GTSNPN, CDR2 SVGIG (reference sequence). The CDR3 is made up of 15 amino acids. V was shortened by 4 bases and J by 0 bases, with 15 bases between the two germline ends. CDR3 sequence (DNA): TGTGCCTGGAATCCCCCTGGGACCATGAACACTGAAGCTTTCTTT. As protein: CAWNPPGTMNTEAFF.

The gene calls are TRBV20-1 and TRBJ1-2; 7 bases agree with TRBD1. Per the germline V gene, CDR1 is DFQATT and CDR2 is SNEGSKA (reference sequence). CDR3 length: 12 amino acids. V lost 6 bases to trimming and J lost 8 bases; unmatched junction nucleotides: 9. Written as DNA, the CDR3 is TGCAGTGCCCCAAAGGGACAGCGGGGCTACACCTTC. It codes for CSAPKGQRGYTF.

As for this clonotype: A far larger clone lies a single base away; this is likely a read error. The chain joins TRBV3-1 to TRBJ2-1; 7 bases map to TRBD1. The CDR3 is 14 residues long. V trimming: 4 bases; J trimming: 10 bases; junction bases outside the gene matches: 10. Germline V gives CDR1 LGHDT, CDR2 YNNKEL (reference sequence). The CDR3: CASSRLTGTYEQFF. DNA for the CDR3: TGTGCCAGCAGCCGACTGACAGGGACGTACGAGCAGTTCTTC.

The chain links TRBV5-1 to TRBJ1-1; 9 positions agree with TRBD1. The CDR3 is 14 amino acids. CDR1 is SGHRS, CDR2 YFSETQ, per germline. With 3 bases clipped from V and 4 bases from J, the junction kept 4 bases outside the gene matches. CDR3 in amino acids: CASSWGTGSTEAFF. CDR3 DNA sequence: TGCGCCAGCAGCTGGGGGACAGGGAGCACTGAAGCTTTCTTT. Using reference TRBV5-1 and TRBJ1-1 for the parts outside the CDR3, the full variable domain is KAGVTQTPRYLIKTRGQQVTLSCSPISGHRSVSWYQQTPGQGLQFLFEYFSETQRNKGNFPGRFSGRQFSNSRSEMNVSTLELGDSALYLCASSWGTGSTEAFFGQGTRLTVV.

This chain connects TRBV7-9 to TRBJ2-7; maybe TRBD2 (5 bases). The CDR3 length is 17 residues. V was clipped by 0 bases and J by 4 bases, with 19 bases between them. CDR1 and CDR2 from the germline V gene are SEHNR and FQNEAQ (reference sequence). The CDR3 DNA reads as TGTGCCAGCAGCTTAGCCAGAGGGTCCACTAAGGTGTACGAGCAGTACTTC. Encoded protein: CASSLARGSTKVYEQYF.

The sample holds many counts of this clonotype. CDR3 sequence: CAWSVLGGNYNEQFF. DNA of the CDR3: TGTGCCTGGAGTGTACTAGGAGGGAACTACAATGAGCAGTTCTTC. V usage is TRBV30 and J usage is TRBJ2-1, with D maybe TRBD2 (6 bases). The CDR3 totals 15 residues. Trimming pared 0 bases from V and 3 bases from J, leaving 12 bases between. Germline V gene data show CDR1 as GTSNPN and CDR2 as SVGIG (reference sequence).

This clonotype has at least ten counts. This chain connects TRBV29-1 to TRBJ1-1; a possible D gene is TRBD1 (6 bases). The CDR3 loop spans 13 amino acids. Germline-derived CDR1 and CDR2 are SQVTM and ANQGSEA. The V end lost 5 bases, the J end lost 1 base, and 11 bases lay between the germline ends. In DNA form, the CDR3 reads TGCAGCGTTAAACAGACAGGGAACACTGAAGCTTTCTTT. Its translation: CSVKQTGNTEAFF.

This clonotype came up many times. The chain employs TRBV5-1 and TRBJ2-1; the match to TRBD2 covers 7 bases. Looked up from germline, CDR1 is SGHRS and CDR2 is YFSETQ. The CDR3 length is 16 residues. V was clipped by 4 bases and J by 4 bases; unmatched bases: 11. DNA for the CDR3: TGCGCCAGCAGCCGATCAGCTAGCGGACCTTACAATGAGCAGTTCTTC. This translates into CASSRSASGPYNEQFF.

At least ten counts were recorded for this clonotype. The chain carries TRBV27 and TRBJ2-7; 10 nucleotides line up with TRBD1. Germline values: CDR1 MNHEY, CDR2 SMNVEV (reference sequence). The CDR3 consists of 14 residues. Trimming removed 5 bases from V and 4 bases from J; junction bases left unmatched: 5. For the CDR3, the DNA is TGTGCCAGCAGTCTTAGGACAGGGGGGTACGAGCAGTACTTC. Amino acid sequence: CASSLRTGGYEQYF.

This clonotype was picked up many times. At one boundary the junction diverges from the germline segment, which might be a read error. V and J are TRBV5-1 and TRBJ2-5, with 9 nucleotides matching TRBD1. The CDR3 length is 14 residues. Germline V lookup: CDR1 SGHRS, CDR2 YFSETQ. The CDR3: CASSQWTGVETQYF. CDR3 sequence (DNA): TGTGCCAGCAGCCAGTGGACAGGGGTGGAGACCCAGTACTTC.

This rearrangement joins TRBV6-1 to TRBJ2-2; 9 bases agree with TRBD2. The V gene end was trimmed by 5 bases and the J gene end by 2 bases; junction bases not matched to a gene: 18. The V gene's germline CDR1 is MNHNS and CDR2 SASEGT. The CDR3 sequence is 20 residues long. CDR3 amino acids: CASSTPPLRGLAGNTGELFF. DNA of the CDR3: TGTGCCAGCAGTACCCCCCCCCTCAGGGGCCTAGCGGGAAACACCGGGGAGCTGTTTTTT.

This clonotype was found a few times. V and J are TRBV5-1 and TRBJ1-2; D remains unclear. Germline V gives CDR1 SGHRS, CDR2 YFSETQ. CDR3 size: 15 residues. Trimming removed 0 bases at V and 8 bases at J, with 17 bases between. The CDR3 DNA is TGCGCCAGCAGCTTGGATGTGGGGATCGACGCGGGCTACACCTTC. Amino acid sequence: CASSLDVGIDAGYTF.

The chain employs TRBV12-3 or TRBV12-4 and TRBJ1-2; D remains ambiguous. Trimming pared 3 bases from V and 4 bases from J, leaving 18 bases between. The length of the CDR3 is 16 residues. As DNA, the CDR3 is TGTGCCAGCAGTTTTCGCACAGCAAGAGAATCCTATGGCTACACCTTC. This gives the protein CASSFRTARESYGYTF.

This clonotype occurred a few times. The chain couples TRBV27 to TRBJ2-6; tentative D call: TRBD2 (5 bases). The V gene lost 8 bases and the J gene lost 0 bases, with 17 bases spanning the gap. This CDR3 region has 17 residues. The germline CDR1 and CDR2 sequences are MNHEY and SMNVEV (reference sequence). Here the CDR3 reads CASRYLGGSSGANVLTF. The DNA for the CDR3 is TGTGCCAGCCGCTACTTAGGAGGTTCCTCTGGGGCCAACGTCCTGACTTTC.